Described below is a single T cell receptor (beta chain) sequence and its context. This receptor's antigen is unknown. No base quality values were provided; no much bigger clone lies one nucleotide off. CDR1 and CDR2 are drawn from the germline V gene: MRHNA, SNTAGT. V is cut back by 3 bases and J by 11 bases, with 10 bases in the junction unmatched. There are 14 amino acids in the CDR3, from cysteine to phenylalanine inclusive. The retained sequence is limited to the CDR3, 42 bases, with the frame set at the first base. Library prep was done by the immunoSEQ multiplex PCR assay. The multiplex PCR relied on a mix of 60 forward primers for TCR Vbeta segments and 13 reverse primers for TCR Jbeta segments. Amplification of the CDR3 region of rearranged TCR beta genes was performed with a multiplex PCR assay on genomic DNA. The Illumina HiSeq System was used to sequence the amplified TCR beta libraries as 87-base-pair reads. Per the original workflow: A later analysis counted approximately 74 million unique TCR beta chains across the 600 to 850 repertoires, and 10 million to 12 million of these chains were shared by at least two donors. To remove PCR and sequencing errors, raw reads were error-corrected and collapsed into unique sequences using a nearest-neighbor algorithm that merged closely related sequences. To assign V, D and J gene segments, CDR3 sequences were aligned to IMGT reference sequences. Each retained sequence needed at least a six-nucleotide match to both a V gene segment and a J gene segment. Rearrangements were classified as productive when the CDR3 lacked stop codons and remained in frame with V and J, and all other rearrangements were classified as non-productive. Following IMGT convention, CDR3 was defined as the stretch from the second conserved V-encoded cysteine to the conserved J-encoded phenylalanine. The earlier analysis of about 610 of the donors excluded sequences that lacked an unambiguous match to a single V gene segment. In an earlier analysis of a few hundred of the donors, V segments were called functional above 56.7% productive rearrangements and were called segregating when the between-donor standard deviation exceeded 5%. A statistical classification framework was built for diagnosing cytomegalovirus status from the catalog of TCR beta chain sequences. In a later analysis, V and J genes were assigned by comparing TCR nucleotide sequences against IMGT/GENE-DB human TR gene sequences. In a later analysis, CDR3 sequences and most-parsimonious VDJ recombination scenarios were assigned using the TCRdist pipeline. In a later analysis, each TCR beta chain was defined by its CDR3 amino acid sequence together with its V-gene family, and reads lacking a unique V-gene family were excluded. A later analysis removed roughly 590 highly shared, low-generation-probability nucleotide sequences to deal with suspected cross-contamination and a sequencing artifact. In a later analysis, a clonal expansion index was calculated for each public chain from normalized within-repertoire ranks of inferred template counts. Generation probabilities in a later analysis came from a VDJ recombination model fitted to out-of-frame rearrangements, and those results were checked against IGoR. In a later analysis, TCR-TCR, TCR-HLA and TCR-CMV co-occurrence was scored with hypergeometric tests, and a repertoire-size bias correction was applied to TCR pairs. A later analysis estimated false discovery rates by permuting HLA or CMV assignments 20 times. A later analysis grouped co-occurring TCRs with DBSCAN, adding TCRdist sequence similarity when clustering within HLA-allele-positive subsets. Co-occurrence clustering excluded repertoires with fewer than 30,000 or more than 120,000 public chains, plus five with anomalous nucleotide sharing. TCRdb mirrors the immuneACCESS table, restricted to in-frame sequences. Some clones are absent from its copies; in checked studies, under half trace to an unresolved V gene, and the reason for the others is unknown. The DNA was the basis for D and trimming; V, J and clone size are from that table. A total of 130,000 to 150,000 clones appear in this sample, almost 80% of them only once. The ten largest clones add up to around 7.1% of the sample.

The cohort was made up of around 720 healthy bone marrow donors. At the time of sampling, every cohort member was nominally healthy, though immune exposures that went unrecorded were likely present. The donor tested CMV seropositive and was one of the 289 seropositive cohort members. A peripheral blood sample was collected from each donor, and TCR beta sequencing was performed on peripheral blood mononuclear cells. The Qiagen DNeasy Blood Extraction Kit was used to extract genomic DNA from the blood cell samples. This specimen belongs to a study of cytomegalovirus exposure and HLA in healthy donors (dated by TCRdb to about 2017). Looking at the study overall: An earlier analysis of roughly 570 of the donors reported under 300 Gb of sequence data and 117 million unique TCR beta sequences obtained from around 190 million T cells. An early release that covered about 640 HLA-typed donors contained around 300 gigabases of sequencing data and 80 million or so unique TCR sequences. Among the approximately 420 genotyped donors, around 81% belonged to the genetic ancestry cluster associated with self-reported Caucasian donors. The aim of the study was to test whether cataloging public T cell receptors could identify signatures of past pathogen exposure. The study used immunosequencing to profile the T cell repertoires of more than 650 subjects and linked those repertoires to cytomegalovirus serostatus. A separate validation cohort of over 95 different subjects was used in addition to the approximately 700-subject first cohort. To predict cytomegalovirus infection status, the study brought together high-throughput TCR immunosequencing, statistical association of individual TCRs with disease status, and machine learning. In a later analysis, previously published TCR beta repertoires from 500 to 750 donors were re-analyzed and high-resolution HLA genotyping was added so that TCR occurrence patterns could be studied. In the later analysis, no new phenotypic data were used to find candidate immune exposures; instead, reliance was placed on TCR beta sequences and their occurrence across donors. In an earlier analysis of several hundred of the donors, high-throughput TCR beta sequencing was used to judge whether each TCR beta V gene segment behaved as functional or pseudogenic. Donor age, sex, ethnicity and CMV serostatus were compiled alongside the repertoire data. A later genetic analysis took genome-wide SNP genotypes for about 55% of the 666 donors and used that subset as a discovery cohort. Every discovery cohort repertoire had been produced on one sequencing platform. HLA typing covered class I and class II loci at four-digit resolution. Typing coverage varied by locus: roughly 629-640 donors for A, B, C, DRB1 and DQB1; more than 500 for DQA1; 600 to 610 for DPA1; roughly 450 for DPB1. Several DR-DQ haplotypes were handled as single units for association and clustering because linkage in the cohort was strong. Among 300 to 500 genotyped donors of the cohort, an average of roughly 230,000 unique TCR beta nucleotide sequences was sequenced per donor, of which about 20% were non-productive.

The paper as a whole reports these results and caveats: An association between a missense DCLRE1C variant and V-gene and J-gene trimming of TCR beta chains was found in a later genetic analysis and replicated in an independent cohort. The cohort was sequenced for TCR beta chains only, and without alpha or paired-chain data the features that could be detected were limited. The classifier was reported to diagnose cytomegalovirus status with high specificity and sensitivity in both the original cohort and the validation cohort. Sequencing depth was assumed to be roughly uniform across donors in the presence/absence analyses, though that assumption may not hold. In a later analysis, most CMV-associated TCR beta chains were found to appear HLA-restricted, with HLA associations seemingly driven largely by CMV exposure. A few of the identified cytomegalovirus-associated TCR beta chains were confirmed in vitro to be specific for cytomegalovirus antigens. When HLA alleles, especially DR and DQ, strongly co-occurred, TCR associations were difficult to assign to individual alleles. In a later analysis, the rate of TCR association differed among HLA loci, with DRB1 alleles having the most associated TCRs and HLA-C alleles having the fewest. Because counts were too low, seventeen rarely observed V segments, including chromosome 9 orphons, were left out of the earlier analysis of about 620 of the donors. Correlated functional status among segregating V segments might reflect linkage disequilibrium, but an unknown experimental factor could not be ruled out. A later analysis reported that several top co-occurrence clusters appeared linked to parvovirus B19, influenza, CMV and Epstein-Barr virus. According to a later genetic analysis, donors in an Asian-associated ancestry cluster had fewer N-insertions in productive TCRs than the approximately 670-donor mean. An earlier analysis of approximately 590 of the donors showed that most TCR beta V segments appeared in productive rearrangements either about 90% or about 30% of the time, which broadly matched IMGT annotations. Because HLA typing was unavailable for some donors at each locus, only the typed subset was used in association tests. In the study, some 160 TCR beta chains were listed as associated with cytomegalovirus. Specific HLA alleles were associated with 16,951 TCR beta sequences at a false discovery rate of 0.05 in a later analysis. It was suggested by the authors that the approach could potentially be generalized to other disease states and immunological phenotypes. Some IMGT-functional V segments, including TRBV6-2 and TRBV6-3, could not be told apart with the 87-base-pair reads, so those segments were excluded. Most TCR sequences were observed very rarely across donors, whereas some public TCRs were present in many individuals. The sequencing pipeline was judged likely to have produced a cluster of highly shared sequence variants as a technical artifact. A further reported finding was that TCR beta sequences accurately predicted the HLA-A and HLA-B alleles for most subjects in the first cohort. In a later analysis, HLA-associated TCR beta chains were found to be more clonally expanded and to have lower generation probabilities than equally common non-associated chains. For the cohort, immune exposure information was limited to CMV serostatus.

The clonotype was recovered from a woman aged 40 to 49 in good health and CMV-seropositive. Sequenced input: PBMCs. Rearrangement joined TRBV6-4 to TRBJ1-5, with TRBD1 matching 7 junction bases. The DNA is TGTGCCAGCAGTGAATCAGGGGGGCTAGGCGCCCAGCATTTT. The resulting protein is CASSESGGLGAQHF.